This note documents a single T cell receptor (beta chain) sequence. The entry originates in a study of blood T cell repertoires in COVID-19. The wider study: There were acute and convalescent COVID-19 samples, and they came from the United States, Italy and Spain. The analysed material was cDNA or gDNA that came from T cells, B-cell-depleted T cells, or PBMCs.

In germline, CDR1 is SGHTA, CDR2 FQGNSA. The CDR3 runs to 14 residues. V was pared by 1 base and J by 0 bases, with 4 bases between. Original processing notes: Amplifying reference gene primers gave estimates of nucleated cell counts. Produced via immunoSEQ multiplex PCR; TCRdb's table is partial and in-frame only. V, J and clone size derive from that table, while D and trimming were established from the DNA sequence. The sample holds under 90,000 clones, 75% to 90% seen once. The chain couples TRBV7-2 to TRBJ2-4; no definite D call. Specimen: peripheral blood. The receptor was isolated from a woman of 80 years or more with active or convalescent COVID-19. As DNA, the CDR3 is TGTGCCAGCAGCTTAGGTCTAGCCAAAAACATTCAGTACTTC. Amino acids: CASSLGLAKNIQYF.